This T cell receptor (beta chain) stems from a study of CD8 T cells in Susac syndrome. V was clipped by 2 bases and J by 3 bases; unmatched bases: 7. Germline CDR1 reads MNHEY; CDR2 reads SVGEGT. This CDR3 is 17 amino acids long. The RNA, about 0.45 to 1 ug, was put through reverse transcription using random hexamers. TCRdb analysed the immunoSEQ multiplex PCR reads with MiXCR anew, one entry per CDR3 protein. The sample contains a few hundred thousand distinct CDR3 sequences, approximately 85% of which appear only once. Sequencing of TCR beta was performed on blood CD8+ and CD4+ T cells. Both CD4+ and CD8+ T cells were negatively isolated, and TEMRA cells underwent FACS enrichment.

The chain joins TRBV6-2 or TRBV6-3 to TRBJ1-5; 10 nucleotides agree with TRBD1. Specimen: CD8+ T cells from PBMCs. The sequence came from a human donor with multiple sclerosis. The CDR3 is CASSYVPGQGFNQPQHF. CDR3 coding DNA: TGTGCCAGCAGTTACGTTCCGGGACAGGGGTTCAATCAGCCCCAGCATTTT.